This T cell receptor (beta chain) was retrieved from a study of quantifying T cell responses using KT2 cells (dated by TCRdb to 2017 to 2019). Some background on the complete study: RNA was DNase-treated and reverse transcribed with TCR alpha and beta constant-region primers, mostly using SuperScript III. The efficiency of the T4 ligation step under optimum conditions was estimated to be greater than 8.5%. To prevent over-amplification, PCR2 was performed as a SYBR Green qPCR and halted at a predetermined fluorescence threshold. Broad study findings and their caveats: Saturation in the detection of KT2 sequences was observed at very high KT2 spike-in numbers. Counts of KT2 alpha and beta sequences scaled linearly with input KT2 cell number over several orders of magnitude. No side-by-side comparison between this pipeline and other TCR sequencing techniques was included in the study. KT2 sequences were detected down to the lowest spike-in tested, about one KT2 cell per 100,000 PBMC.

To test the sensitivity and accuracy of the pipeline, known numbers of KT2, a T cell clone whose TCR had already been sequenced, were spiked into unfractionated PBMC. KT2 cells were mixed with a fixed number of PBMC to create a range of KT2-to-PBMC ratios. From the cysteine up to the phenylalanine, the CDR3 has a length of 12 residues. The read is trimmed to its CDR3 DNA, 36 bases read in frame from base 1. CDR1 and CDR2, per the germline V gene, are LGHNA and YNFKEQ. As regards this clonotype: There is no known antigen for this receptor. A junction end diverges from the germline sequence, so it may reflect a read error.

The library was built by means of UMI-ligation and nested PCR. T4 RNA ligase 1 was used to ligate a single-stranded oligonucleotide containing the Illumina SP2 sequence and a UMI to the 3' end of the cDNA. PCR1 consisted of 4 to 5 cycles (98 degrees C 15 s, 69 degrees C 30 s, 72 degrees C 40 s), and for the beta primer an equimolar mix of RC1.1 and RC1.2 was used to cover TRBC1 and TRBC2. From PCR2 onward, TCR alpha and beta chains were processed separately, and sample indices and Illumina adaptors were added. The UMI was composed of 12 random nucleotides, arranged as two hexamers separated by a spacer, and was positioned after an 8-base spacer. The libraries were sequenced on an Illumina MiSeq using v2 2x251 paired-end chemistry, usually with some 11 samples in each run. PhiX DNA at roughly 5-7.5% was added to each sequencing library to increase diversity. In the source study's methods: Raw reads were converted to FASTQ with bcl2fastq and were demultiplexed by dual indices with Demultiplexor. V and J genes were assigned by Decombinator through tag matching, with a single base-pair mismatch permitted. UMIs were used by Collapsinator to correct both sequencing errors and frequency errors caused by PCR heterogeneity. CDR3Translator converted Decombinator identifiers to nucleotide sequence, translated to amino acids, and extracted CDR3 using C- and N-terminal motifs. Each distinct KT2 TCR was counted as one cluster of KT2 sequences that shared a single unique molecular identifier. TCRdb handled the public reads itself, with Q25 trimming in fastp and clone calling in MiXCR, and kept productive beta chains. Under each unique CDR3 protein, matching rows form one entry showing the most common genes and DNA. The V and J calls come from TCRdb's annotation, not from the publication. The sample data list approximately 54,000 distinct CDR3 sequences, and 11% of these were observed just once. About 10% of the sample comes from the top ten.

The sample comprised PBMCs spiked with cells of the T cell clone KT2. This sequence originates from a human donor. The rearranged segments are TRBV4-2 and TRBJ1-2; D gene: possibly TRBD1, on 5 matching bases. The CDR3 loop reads CASSQWGYGYNF. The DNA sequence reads TGTGCCAGCAGCCAATGGGGCTATGGCTACAACTTC.